This TCR beta chain was sequenced during a study of human T cells and chemical hapten exposure. Points from the study as a whole: Expanded TCRs clustered into significantly more large CDR3 similarity groups than controls, the analysis revealed. Counts of expanded TCRs (at PT1) showed a positive correlation with patch test score.

This clonotype was found many times. Its antigen is undetermined. CDR1 and CDR2 (germline): SGHAT, FQDESV (reference sequence). The CDR3 extends over 15 amino acids. Trimming pared 5 bases from V and 0 bases from J, leaving 11 bases between. Sample time point: patch test 3, about 24 weeks after DPC sensitization. Treatment: therapeutic diphenylcyclopropenone sensitization with weekly scalp DPC. TCRdb recomputed calls from the RACE reads with MiXCR, one row per CDR3 protein. The sample consists of tens of thousands of distinct CDR3 sequences, approximately 10% of them appearing once. The rearrangement uses TRBV11-1 and TRBJ2-1, with D perhaps TRBD2 (5 bases). This sequence was found in a woman aged 25 to 39 with alopecia areata. Some clones in this sample may be carry-over from other donors' samples. The sample consisted of whole blood, taken in connection with sensitization to the hapten diphenylcyclopropenone (DPC). CDR3 sequence: CASSRSGRSYNEQFF. In DNA form, the CDR3 reads TGTGCCAGCAGCCGAAGCGGCCGCTCCTACAATGAGCAGTTCTTC.